This T cell receptor (beta chain) is drawn from a study of cytomegalovirus exposure and HLA in healthy donors (TCRdb year 2017). About the investigation overall: According to a later analysis, the 120 or so validation repertoires were produced on the same platform as the roughly 720 repertoires of the first cohort. A separate validation cohort of roughly 120 different subjects was used in addition to the 666-subject first cohort. To predict cytomegalovirus infection status, the study combined high-throughput TCR immunosequencing, statistical association of individual TCRs with disease status, and machine learning. The study was designed to test whether signatures of past pathogen exposure could be identified by cataloging public T cell receptors.

Taken from cysteine to phenylalanine, the CDR3 has 13 residues. Solely the CDR3 DNA is kept, with 39 bases framed from the first base. CDR1 and CDR2 were assigned from the germline V gene as SGHVS and FQNEAQ. Trimming accounts for 5 bases at V and 4 bases at J, while the number of junction bases matched to no gene is 3. The donors belonged to the validation cohort of around 110 subjects, which was separate from the approximately 700-subject first cohort. Note on this clone: Its recognized antigen is unknown. Base qualities are not at hand, and no much larger clone is one base apart.

Receptors were amplified or captured by the immunoSEQ multiplex PCR assay. Turning to the authors' computational methods: To diagnose cytomegalovirus status from the catalog of TCR beta chain sequences, a statistical classification framework was built. The source is immuneACCESS, and TCRdb retained only in-frame sequences with V and J called. Part of the clones is not carried over; for the studies checked, unresolved V genes explain less than half of this, and the remainder is unexplained. V, J and clone size were drawn from that table, and D and trimming were deduced from the DNA. The sample profile shows 200,000 to 250,000 clones; about nine tenths of them were found once. The ten largest clones take up more than 0.85% of the sample. Overall study outcomes, separate from this receptor: All 130 or so repertoires were used to score co-occurrence in the validation cohort in a later analysis, because that analysis had no HLA typing for the cohort. It was suggested by the authors that the approach could potentially be generalized to other disease states and immunological phenotypes. In both the original and validation cohorts, the classifier was reported to diagnose cytomegalovirus status with high specificity and sensitivity. In the study, around 150 TCR beta chains were listed as associated with cytomegalovirus. Subsequent analysis determined that TCRs grouped into clusters in the first cohort also showed a tendency toward co-occurrence across the approximately 120 validation repertoires, and 85% to 95% of cluster scores exceeded 0. In vitro tests confirmed that three of the cytomegalovirus-associated TCR beta chains recognize cytomegalovirus antigens. While some public TCRs were present in many individuals, most TCR sequences turned up only very rarely across donors.

This TCR was sampled from a woman under 30 in good health and CMV-seronegative. Sequencing input: PBMCs. The rearranged chain carries TRBV7-8 and TRBJ2-7; 9 junctional bases match TRBD1. The DNA sequence is as follows: TGTGCCAGCAGCCCCGGGACAGGGTACGAGCAGTACTTC. The translation is CASSPGTGYEQYF.